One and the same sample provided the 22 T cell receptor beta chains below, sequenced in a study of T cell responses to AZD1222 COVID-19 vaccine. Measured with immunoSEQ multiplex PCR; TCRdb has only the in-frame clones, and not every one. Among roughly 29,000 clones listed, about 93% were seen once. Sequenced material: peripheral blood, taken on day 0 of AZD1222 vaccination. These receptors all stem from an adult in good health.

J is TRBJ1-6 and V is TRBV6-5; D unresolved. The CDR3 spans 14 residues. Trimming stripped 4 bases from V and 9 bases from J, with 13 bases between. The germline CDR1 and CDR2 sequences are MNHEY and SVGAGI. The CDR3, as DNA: TGTGCCAGCAGTTCCACCGGGTTTGGTTCACCCCTCCACTTT. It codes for CASSSTGFGSPLHF.

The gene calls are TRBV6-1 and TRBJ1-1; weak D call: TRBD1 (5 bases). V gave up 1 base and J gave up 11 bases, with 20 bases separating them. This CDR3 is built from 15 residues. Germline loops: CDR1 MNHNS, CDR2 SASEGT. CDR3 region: CASSEVGTGRKGAFF. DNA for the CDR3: TGTGCCAGCAGTGAAGTAGGGACTGGGAGAAAGGGGGCTTTCTTT.

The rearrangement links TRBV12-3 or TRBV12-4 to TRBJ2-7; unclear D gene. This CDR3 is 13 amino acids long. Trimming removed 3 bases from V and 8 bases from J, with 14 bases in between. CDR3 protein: CASSFSGGPKQYF. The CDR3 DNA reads TGTGCCAGCAGTTTTTCTGGCGGCCCTAAGCAGTACTTC.

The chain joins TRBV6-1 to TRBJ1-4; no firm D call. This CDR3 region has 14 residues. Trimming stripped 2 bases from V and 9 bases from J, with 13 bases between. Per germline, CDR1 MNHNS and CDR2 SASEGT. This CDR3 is CASSELGEGKKLFF. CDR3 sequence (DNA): TGTGCCAGCAGTGAACTGGGAGAAGGGAAAAAACTGTTTTTT.

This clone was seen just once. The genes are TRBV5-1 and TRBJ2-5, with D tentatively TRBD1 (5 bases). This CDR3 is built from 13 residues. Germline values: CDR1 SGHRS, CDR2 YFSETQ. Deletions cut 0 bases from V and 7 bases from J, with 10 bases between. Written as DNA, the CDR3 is TGCGCCAGCAGCTTGGAAGGGGTTGGGACCCAGTACTTC. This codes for CASSLEGVGTQYF.

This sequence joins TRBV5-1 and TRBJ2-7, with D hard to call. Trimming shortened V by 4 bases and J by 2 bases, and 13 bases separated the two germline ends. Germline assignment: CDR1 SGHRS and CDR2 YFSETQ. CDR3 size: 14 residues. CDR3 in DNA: TGCGCCAGCAGCAAGGACCCGGCCCCCTACGAGCAGTACTTC. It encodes CASSKDPAPYEQYF. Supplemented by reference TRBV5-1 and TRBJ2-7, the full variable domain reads KAGVTQTPRYLIKTRGQQVTLSCSPISGHRSVSWYQQTPGQGLQFLFEYFSETQRNKGNFPGRFSGRQFSNSRSEMNVSTLELGDSALYLCASSKDPAPYEQYFGPGTRLTVT.

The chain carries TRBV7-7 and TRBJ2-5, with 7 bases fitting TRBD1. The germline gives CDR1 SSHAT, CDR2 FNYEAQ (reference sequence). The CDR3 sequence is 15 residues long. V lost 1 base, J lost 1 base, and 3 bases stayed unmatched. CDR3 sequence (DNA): TGTGCCAGCAGCTTAGGACCAGGGGGCCAAGAGACCCAGTACTTC. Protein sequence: CASSLGPGGQETQYF.

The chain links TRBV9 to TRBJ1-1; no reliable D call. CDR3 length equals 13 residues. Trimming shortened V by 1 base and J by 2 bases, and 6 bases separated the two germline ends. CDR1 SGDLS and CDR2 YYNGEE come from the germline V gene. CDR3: CASSVKGNTEAFF. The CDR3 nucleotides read TGTGCCAGCAGCGTAAAAGGTAACACTGAAGCTTTCTTT.

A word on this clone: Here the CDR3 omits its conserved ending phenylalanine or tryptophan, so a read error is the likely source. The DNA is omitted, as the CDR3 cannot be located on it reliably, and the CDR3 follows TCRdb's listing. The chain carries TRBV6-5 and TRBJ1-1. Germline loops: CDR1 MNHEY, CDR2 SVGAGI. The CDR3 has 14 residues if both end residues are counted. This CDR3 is CASSPKMDYDPDYL.

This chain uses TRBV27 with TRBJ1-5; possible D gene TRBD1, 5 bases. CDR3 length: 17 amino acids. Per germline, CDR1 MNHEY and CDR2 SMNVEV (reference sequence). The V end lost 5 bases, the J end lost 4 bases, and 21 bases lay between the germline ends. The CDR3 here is CASSHSLGDGVNQPQHF. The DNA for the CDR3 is TGTGCCAGCAGTCACTCCCTCGGGGACGGGGTTAATCAGCCCCAGCATTTT.

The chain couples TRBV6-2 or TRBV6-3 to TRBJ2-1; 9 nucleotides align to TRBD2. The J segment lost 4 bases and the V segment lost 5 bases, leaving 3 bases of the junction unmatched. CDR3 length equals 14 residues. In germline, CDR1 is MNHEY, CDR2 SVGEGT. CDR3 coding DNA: TGTGCCAGCAGTGGACTAGCGTTATACAATGAGCAGTTCTTC. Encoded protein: CASSGLALYNEQFF.

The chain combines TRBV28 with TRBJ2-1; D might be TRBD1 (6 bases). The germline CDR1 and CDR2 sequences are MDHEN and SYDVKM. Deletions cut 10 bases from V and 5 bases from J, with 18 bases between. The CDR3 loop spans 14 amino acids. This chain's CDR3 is CATIKWTVDNEQFF. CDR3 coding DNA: TGTGCCACCATAAAATGGACAGTCGACAATGAGCAGTTCTTC.

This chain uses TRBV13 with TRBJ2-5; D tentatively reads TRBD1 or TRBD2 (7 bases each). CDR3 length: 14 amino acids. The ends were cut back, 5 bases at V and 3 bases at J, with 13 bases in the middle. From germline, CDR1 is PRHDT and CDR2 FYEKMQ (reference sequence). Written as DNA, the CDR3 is TGTGCCAGCAGCAAGCGGGACAGCAAAGAGACCCAGTACTTC. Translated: CASSKRDSKETQYF.

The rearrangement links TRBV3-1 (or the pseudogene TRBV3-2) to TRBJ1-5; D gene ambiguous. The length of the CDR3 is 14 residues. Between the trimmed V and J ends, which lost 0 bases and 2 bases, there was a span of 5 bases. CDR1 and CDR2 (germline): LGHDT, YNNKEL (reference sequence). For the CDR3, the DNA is TGTGCCAGCAGCCAAGAAATGGGCAATCAGCCCCAGCATTTT. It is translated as CASSQEMGNQPQHF.

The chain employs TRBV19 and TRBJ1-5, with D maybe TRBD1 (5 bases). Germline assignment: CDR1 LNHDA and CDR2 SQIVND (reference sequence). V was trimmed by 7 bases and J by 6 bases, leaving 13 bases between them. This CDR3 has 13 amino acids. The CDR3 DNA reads TGTGCCAGTACCGGGCCCCAGGGTCAGCCCCAGCATTTT. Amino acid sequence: CASTGPQGQPQHF.

DNA of the CDR3: TGTGCCAGCAGCTTTGGCGGTTTAGCCAAAAACATTCAGTACTTC. Translation gives CASSFGGLAKNIQYF. The chain has TRBV5-6 and TRBJ2-4; D unclear. Trimming shortened V by 2 bases and J by 0 bases, and 9 bases separated the two germline ends. The CDR3 contains 15 residues. The germline CDR1 and CDR2 sequences are SGHDT and YYEEEE.

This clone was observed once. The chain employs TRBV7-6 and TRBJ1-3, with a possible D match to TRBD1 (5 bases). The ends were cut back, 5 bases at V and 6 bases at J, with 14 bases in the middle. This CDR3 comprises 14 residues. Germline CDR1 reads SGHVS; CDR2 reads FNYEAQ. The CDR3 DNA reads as TGTGCCAGCAGCCCAAGGGGCATTAAAAACACCATATATTTT. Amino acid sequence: CASSPRGIKNTIYF.

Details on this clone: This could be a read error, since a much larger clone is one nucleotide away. CDR3: CATSKGYEQYF. In DNA form, the CDR3 reads TGTGCCACCAGCAAGGGGTACGAGCAGTACTTC. This chain links TRBV15 with TRBJ2-7, with TRBD1 as a possible D gene (5 bases). Germline lookup yields CDR1 LNHNV and CDR2 YYDKDF (reference sequence). Trimming left V 4 bases short and J 4 bases short, with 5 bases between. The CDR3 length is 11 residues.

The CDR3 sequence: CASSLEAAGGLYF. DNA for the CDR3: TGTGCCAGCAGCTTAGAAGCGGCGGGAGGGTTGTACTTC. This rearrangement joins TRBV7-2 to TRBJ2-7; 9 bases map to TRBD2. This CDR3 contains 13 residues. Germline-derived CDR1 and CDR2 are SGHTA and FQGNSA. V lost 1 base and J lost 12; bases outside the gene matches: 7.

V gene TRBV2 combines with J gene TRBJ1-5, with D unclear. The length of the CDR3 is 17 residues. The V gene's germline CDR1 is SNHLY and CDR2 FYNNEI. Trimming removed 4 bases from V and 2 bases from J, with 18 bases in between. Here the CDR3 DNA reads TGTGCCAGCAGTGGGATTTGGTCGGGCAGAGGCAATCAGCCCCAGCATTTT. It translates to CASSGIWSGRGNQPQHF.

In DNA form, the CDR3 reads TGTGCCTGGGACAGCGAGGTGTATGGCTACACCTTC. Its protein is CAWDSEVYGYTF. The J gene is TRBJ1-2, the V gene TRBV30; possible D gene TRBD1, 5 bases. This CDR3 contains 12 residues. Trimming cost V 5 bases and J 5 bases, with 12 bases left between them. CDR1 is GTSNPN, CDR2 SVGIG, per germline (reference sequence).

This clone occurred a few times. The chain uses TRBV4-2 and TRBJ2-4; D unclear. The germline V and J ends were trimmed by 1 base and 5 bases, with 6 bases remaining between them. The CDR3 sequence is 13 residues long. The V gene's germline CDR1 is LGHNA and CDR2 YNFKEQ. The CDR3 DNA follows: TGTGCCAGCAGCCAAGCCAGCGAAAACATTCAGTACTTC. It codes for CASSQASENIQYF.